The rows below give T cell receptor beta chains drawn from one sample of a study of shared clonotypes between healthy human individuals. TCRdb's table, derived via immunoSEQ multiplex PCR, lists solely in-frame clones and lacks some. Of approximately 980,000 clones in the sample, less than 85% were seen once. Sequencing was carried out using memory CD4+ T cells sorted from blood. The receptor source for this set is a man aged 18 to 29 in good health. Both conserved end residues are part of each CDR3. D genes are given only for firm matches. Rows may omit the clone size; those that give it use once, few, many or a size class.

TGTGCCAGCACTCGCAGGGGGCTGGCTAGCACAAACAATGAGCAGTTCTTC,CASTRRGLASTNNEQFF,.,17,TRBV2,TRBJ2-1,TRBD1
TGTGCCAGCTCACCAACCAACAAGAACACCGGGGAGCTGTTTTTT,CASSPTNKNTGELFF,.,15,TRBV18,TRBJ2-2,.
TGTGCCAGCAGTTTCTCGGGACAGGGAATACATCAGCCCCAGCATTTT,CASSFSGQGIHQPQHF,.,16,TRBV28,TRBJ1-5,TRBD1
TGTGCCAGCAGTTGGCGGGTCGGGGAGCTGTTTTTT,CASSWRVGELFF,.,12,TRBV6-5,TRBJ2-2,.
TGTGCCAGCAGTTACTCAGGGGCGCGGGGCTACACCTTC,CASSYSGARGYTF,.,13,TRBV6-5,TRBJ1-2,.
TGCGCCAGCAGCCGAACCGGCGGACCGGGTACTGGCTACACCTTC,CASSRTGGPGTGYTF,.,15,TRBV4-3,TRBJ1-2,.
TGTGCCAGCAGTTTACGGGGACAGAACTATGGCTACACCTTC,CASSLRGQNYGYTF,.,14,TRBV27,TRBJ1-2,TRBD1
TGTGCCAGCAGCTTAACAGGCTACGAGCAGTACTTC,CASSLTGYEQYF,.,12,TRBV7-9,TRBJ2-7,.
TGTGCCAGCAGTGTACGGACAGACACTGAAGCTTTCTTT,CASSVRTDTEAFF,.,13,TRBV2,TRBJ1-1,.
TGTGCCAGCAGTGAATGGGCCTCTGGCTACACCTTC,CASSEWASGYTF,.,12,TRBV6-1,TRBJ1-2,.
TGCAGTGCCGGACGAGTAAATGAGCAGTTCTTC,CSAGRVNEQFF,.,11,TRBV20-1,TRBJ2-1,.
TGTGCCAGTAGTATAAACAGGGTCCCCCCGAGGGACTATGGCTACACCTTC,CASSINRVPPRDYGYTF,.,17,TRBV19,TRBJ1-2,.
TGTGCCAGCAGAAGGTCGGGGCTCCTTGCGTCCTCTGGCTACACCTTC,CASRRSGLLASSGYTF,.,16,TRBV6-4,TRBJ1-2,.
TGTGCCAGCAGCGTGGGACAGACTGGAAACACCATATATTTT,CASSVGQTGNTIYF,.,14,TRBV2,TRBJ1-3,TRBD1
TGTGCCAGCAGCTTACGACTCGCGAACACCGGGGAGCTGTTTTTT,CASSLRLANTGELFF,.,15,TRBV7-9,TRBJ2-2,.
TGTGCCCAACGGAGGACAGGGGATAATTCACCCCTCCACTTT,CAQRRTGDNSPLHF,.,14,TRBV30,TRBJ1-6,TRBD1
TGTGCCAGCAGTTCCCCCGGGGGGACAGGGGGCCGCTACACCTTC,CASSSPGGTGGRYTF,once,15,TRBV28,TRBJ1-2,TRBD1
TGTGCCAGCAGCCCCCCTAGTCGGCGGGGCCGCACAGATACGCAGTATTTT,CASSPPSRRGRTDTQYF,.,17,TRBV6-4,TRBJ2-3,.
TGTGCCAGCACAGGACTAGCGGAGACCCAGTACTTC,CASTGLAETQYF,.,12,TRBV2,TRBJ2-5,TRBD2
TGTGCCAGTAAAACTAACGCGAACACTGAAGCTTTCTTT,CASKTNANTEAFF,.,13,TRBV19,TRBJ1-1,.
TGTGCCTGGAGTAGGGCGGTAACCTACGAGCAGTACTTC,CAWSRAVTYEQYF,.,13,TRBV30,TRBJ2-7,.
TGTGCCATCAGTGATTTCAGCGGGAGTTTGTCCTACAATGAGCAGTTCTTC,CAISDFSGSLSYNEQFF,.,17,TRBV10-3,TRBJ2-1,TRBD2
TGCGCCAGCAGCCAAGGTTGGGCCGGGTCCTACGAGCAGTACTTC,CASSQGWAGSYEQYF,once,15,TRBV4-1,TRBJ2-7,.
TGCGCCAGCAGCTCGGGGACAGGGGGAGAGACCCAGTACTTC,CASSSGTGGETQYF,.,14,TRBV5-1,TRBJ2-5,TRBD1
TGCGCCAGCAGCCAATTTCTGTCAGGGAGGTATAGCAATCAGCCCCAGCATTTT,CASSQFLSGRYSNQPQHF,.,18,TRBV4-1,TRBJ1-5,.
TGTGCCAGCAGGGGGCCAGGAGATCAGCCCCAGCATTTT,CASRGPGDQPQHF,.,13,TRBV6-5,TRBJ1-5,.
TGTGCCAGCGCCCACCGCCGATCCTACAATGAGCAGTTCTTC,CASAHRRSYNEQFF,.,14,TRBV6-5,TRBJ2-1,.
TGCGCCAGCAGCTTGGCCGAAAGTGGGGAGACCCAGTACTTC,CASSLAESGETQYF,.,14,TRBV5-1,TRBJ2-5,.
TGTGCCAGCAGCCCCAGGGGATCTTACGAGCAGTACTTC,CASSPRGSYEQYF,.,13,TRBV5-8,TRBJ2-7,.
TGTGCCAGCAGTTTATTTCCAGGTTCACCCCTCCACTTT,CASSLFPGSPLHF,.,13,TRBV28,TRBJ1-6,.
TGTGCCTGGACGCAGGATGCGGACACTGAAGCTTTCTTT,CAWTQDADTEAFF,.,13,TRBV30,TRBJ1-1,.
TGTGCCAGTACCCGTACGGGAGTTGGGGTTAATGAGCAGTTCTTC,CASTRTGVGVNEQFF,.,15,TRBV19,TRBJ2-1,.
TGTGCCAGCTCACCGGGACTGCAAGAGACCCAGTACTTC,CASSPGLQETQYF,.,13,TRBV18,TRBJ2-5,.
TGCGCCAGCAGCCCCGGACAGGGCGGGAACACTGAAGCTTTCTTT,CASSPGQGGNTEAFF,.,15,TRBV5-1,TRBJ1-1,TRBD1
TGTGCCAGCAGCCTACGGACAGGGGGTACGGATGAGCAGTTCTTC,CASSLRTGGTDEQFF,.,15,TRBV9,TRBJ2-1,TRBD1
TGTGCCAGCAGCCTGGGGCGGAGCTTCTATGGCTACACCTTC,CASSLGRSFYGYTF,.,14,TRBV11-1,TRBJ1-2,.
TGTGCCAGCACCAAACAGGGGAGCTCCTATAATTCACCCCTCCACTTT,CASTKQGSSYNSPLHF,.,16,TRBV5-4,TRBJ1-6,TRBD1
TGTGCCAGCAGCCCAGGACAGGGAGCGGGGCCCCAGCATTTT,CASSPGQGAGPQHF,.,14,TRBV7-2,TRBJ1-5,TRBD1
TGTGCCAGCTTCGACCGCGGTGCTGGAAACACCATATATTTT,CASFDRGAGNTIYF,few,14,TRBV6-5,TRBJ1-3,.
TGTGCCAGCAGTTTGCCCGGACAGTATGGCTACACCTTC,CASSLPGQYGYTF,.,13,TRBV28,TRBJ1-2,.
TGTGCCAGCAGTGTCGGTGGGACAGGGACCTACGAGCAGTACTTC,CASSVGGTGTYEQYF,.,15,TRBV2,TRBJ2-7,TRBD1